The sequence of this T cell receptor (beta chain) was determined in a study of OX40 agonist ivuxolimab in advanced cancers. On the study more broadly: Partial responses were achieved by three patients, of whom one had hepatocellular carcinoma and two had cutaneous melanoma.

Method: immunoSEQ multiplex PCR; TCRdb's copy keeps in-frame clones and lacks some. The sample carries around 94,000 clones, roughly nine tenths recorded once. Per the germline V gene, CDR1 is GTSNPN and CDR2 is SVGIG (reference sequence). The CDR3 covers 11 residues. The V gene lost 1 base and the J gene lost 7 bases, with 5 bases spanning the gap. The starting material was CD4+ or CD8+ T cells sorted from blood, obtained in a trial of the OX40 agonist ivuxolimab. The chain combines TRBV30 with TRBJ2-1; no definite D call. This receptor was obtained from an adult with an advanced solid tumor such as melanoma, head and neck, liver or kidney cancer. CDR3 coding DNA: TGTGCCTGGAGTGGAGTAAATGAGCAGTTCTTC. It translates to CAWSGVNEQFF.